This T cell receptor (beta chain) was observed in a study of cytomegalovirus exposure and HLA in healthy donors. About the research overall: Around 180 million T cells yielded 100 million or so unique TCR beta sequences, as an earlier analysis found. Study outcomes and limitations: With later analysis, a missense DCLRE1C variant became linked to TCR beta V- and J-gene trimming.

In regard to this clone: Antigen specificity is unknown.

In the PCR, 60 Vbeta and 13 Jbeta primers were used. Using immunoSEQ multiplex PCR, the repertoire was profiled, and TCRdb retains in-frame clones only, with some absent. The sample includes approximately 130,000 clones, about four fifths seen only once; the top ten take around 2.9%. J was trimmed by 5 bases and V by 4 bases; bases with no gene match: 8. There are 14 residues in the CDR3. Germline V lookup: CDR1 SGDLS, CDR2 YYNGEE. The chain recombines TRBV9 with TRBJ1-1; TRBD1 aligns across 7 bases. Sequences were obtained from PBMCs. This clonotype was obtained from a man aged 25-40 years in good health and CMV-seronegative. The CDR3 DNA sequence: TGTGCCAGCAGCCCAGGCGAGGGGGCAACTGAAGCTTTCTTT. As protein: CASSPGEGATEAFF.